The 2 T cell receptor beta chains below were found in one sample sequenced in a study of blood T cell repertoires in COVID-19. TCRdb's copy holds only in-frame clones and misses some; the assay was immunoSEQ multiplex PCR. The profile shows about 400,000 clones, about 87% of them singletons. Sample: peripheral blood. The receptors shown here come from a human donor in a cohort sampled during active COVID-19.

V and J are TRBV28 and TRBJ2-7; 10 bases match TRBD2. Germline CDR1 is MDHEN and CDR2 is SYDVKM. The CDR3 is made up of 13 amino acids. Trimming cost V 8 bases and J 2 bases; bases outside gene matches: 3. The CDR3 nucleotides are TGTGCCAGCGCCACTAGCGGGACCTACGAGCAGTACTTC. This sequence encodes CASATSGTYEQYF.

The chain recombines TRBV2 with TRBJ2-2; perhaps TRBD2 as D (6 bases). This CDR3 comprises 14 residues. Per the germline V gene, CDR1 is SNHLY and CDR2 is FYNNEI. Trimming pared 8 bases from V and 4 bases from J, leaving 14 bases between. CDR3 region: CASERARGTGELFF. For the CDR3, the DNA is TGTGCCAGCGAGCGGGCGAGAGGCACCGGGGAGCTGTTTTTT.